These 30 T cell receptor beta chains came from one sample sequenced in a study of blood T cells in healthy people across ages. The second PCR ran 7 to 11 cycles with a sample-barcoded 5' primer and J-beta primers. Using its own MiXCR run on the 5' RACE reads, TCRdb lists one record per CDR3 protein. The table has some 1.4 million distinct CDR3 sequences, roughly 40% seen once. The specimen was blood. The receptors come from a woman under 30 in good health.

CDR3 sequence: CASSDSLNNEQFF. The CDR3, as DNA: TGTGCCAGCAGTGACTCCCTTAACAATGAGCAGTTCTTC. The chain uses TRBV6-4 and TRBJ2-1; D unresolved. There are 13 residues in the CDR3. Per the germline V gene, CDR1 is MRHNA and CDR2 is SNTAGT. Trimming left V 0 bases short and J 5 bases short, with 5 bases between.

This chain links TRBV12-3 or TRBV12-4 with TRBJ1-1, with D perhaps TRBD1 (6 bases). V was shortened by 5 bases and J by 4 bases, with 17 bases between the two germline ends. The CDR3 is 15 residues long. This chain's CDR3 is CASSIGLGAGTEAFF. In DNA, the CDR3 is TGTGCCAGCAGTATAGGATTGGGGGCAGGCACTGAAGCTTTCTTT.

The rearrangement uses TRBV20-1 and TRBJ2-1; unclear D gene. V was clipped by 8 bases and J by 5 bases, with 16 bases between them. The CDR3 is 13 amino acids. The germline CDR1 and CDR2 sequences are DFQATT and SNEGSKA (reference sequence). Here the CDR3 reads CSTALGGDNEQFF. CDR3 in DNA: TGCAGTACCGCCCTGGGCGGAGACAATGAGCAGTTCTTC.

The J gene is TRBJ2-1, the V gene TRBV12-3 or TRBV12-4; 10 bases fit TRBD2. Trimming cost V 4 bases and J 7 bases; bases outside gene matches: 10. The CDR3 is 16 amino acids. The DNA of the CDR3 is TGTGCCAGCAGTTCTTACAGCGGGAGGGGGAGAAATGAGCAGTTCTTC. As protein: CASSSYSGRGRNEQFF.

The V call is TRBV6-5, the J call TRBJ1-1, with D possibly matching TRBD1 (5 bases). This CDR3 spans 13 amino acids. The germline V gene has CDR1 MNHEY and CDR2 SVGAGI. V was pared by 10 bases and J by 6 bases, with 18 bases between. As DNA, the CDR3 is TGTGCCACAAACCACCCGGGGGTCCCTGAAGCTTTCTTT. Its protein is CATNHPGVPEAFF.

The V gene is TRBV3-1, the J gene TRBJ2-5; 14 bases align to TRBD2. The DNA end is a closer match to TRBJ2-7, so the J assignment may be wrong. Germline V gene lookup returns CDR1 LGHDT and CDR2 YNNKEL (reference sequence). This CDR3 contains 18 residues. This chain's CDR3 is CASSQGERGLAGAYEQYF. DNA for the CDR3: TGTGCCAGCAGCCAAGGAGAAAGGGGACTAGCGGGAGCCTACGAGCAGTACTTC.

The chain carries TRBV2 and TRBJ2-7, with 8 positions matching TRBD1. This CDR3 is built from 17 residues. V lost 3 bases, J lost 2 bases, and 12 bases stayed unmatched. Germline CDR1 reads SNHLY; CDR2 reads FYNNEI. CDR3 amino acids: CASSDDHPTGATYEQYF. DNA of the CDR3: TGTGCCAGCAGTGACGACCACCCGACAGGGGCGACCTACGAGCAGTACTTC.

This clonotype was counted a few times. V and J are TRBV6-5 and TRBJ2-1; D is unresolved. Trimming took off 7 bases at V and 9 bases at J, with 13 bases between the two ends. Looked up from germline, CDR1 is MNHEY and CDR2 is SVGAGI. The CDR3 consists of 12 residues. The CDR3 loop reads CASKASIGEQFF. DNA of the CDR3: TGTGCCAGCAAGGCCTCTATCGGTGAGCAGTTCTTC.

This clonotype was seen repeatedly, ten times or more. The V gene is TRBV10-3, the J gene TRBJ1-5; D gene unclear. The CDR3 runs 13 residues. The germline CDR1 and CDR2 sequences are ENHRY and SYGVKD. The V end was cut by 0 bases, the J end by 1 base, with 1 base between. Here the CDR3 reads CAISESSNQPQHF. The CDR3 coding sequence is TGTGCCATCAGTGAGTCCAGCAATCAGCCCCAGCATTTT.

V gene TRBV6-5 combines with J gene TRBJ2-2; 9 bases fit TRBD1. This CDR3 is 16 amino acids long. Germline loops: CDR1 MNHEY, CDR2 SVGAGI. V trimming: 2 bases; J trimming: 8 bases; junction bases outside the gene matches: 9. DNA for the CDR3: TGTGCCAGCAGTTACCGCACAGGGGGCAGCCTGGGGGAGCTGTTTTTT. It translates to CASSYRTGGSLGELFF.

This clonotype was picked up a small number of times. The chain employs TRBV4-1 and TRBJ2-2; possibly TRBD2 for D (5 bases). In germline, CDR1 is MGHRA, CDR2 YSYEKL. The CDR3 extends over 16 amino acids. V dropped 0 bases and J dropped 5 bases, with 13 bases sitting between them. The CDR3 is CASSQEGGPGTGELFF. The CDR3 DNA reads TGCGCCAGCAGCCAAGAGGGCGGGCCGGGAACCGGGGAGCTGTTTTTT.

The rearrangement joins TRBV5-1 to TRBJ1-2; the D gene is possibly TRBD1 (6 bases). The CDR3 runs 16 residues. V was pared by 3 bases and J by 4 bases, with 19 bases between. Germline CDR1 reads SGHRS; CDR2 reads YFSETQ. DNA for the CDR3: TGCGCCAGCAGCTCCGCGCACACGGGACAAAGCTATGGCTACACCTTC. Translating gives CASSSAHTGQSYGYTF.

V and J are TRBV9 and TRBJ1-1; D might be TRBD1 (6 bases). V lost 4 bases and J 3 bases, leaving 16 bases between the germline ends. There are 15 residues in the CDR3. Germline V CDR1 and CDR2: SGDLS, YYNGEE. CDR3 sequence reads: CASSPQGPWDTEAFF. The CDR3 coding sequence is TGTGCCAGCAGCCCCCAGGGGCCATGGGACACTGAAGCTTTCTTT.

This clonotype was seen a few times. The chain joins TRBV12-5 to TRBJ2-1, with no clear D. In germline, CDR1 is LGHNT, CDR2 FRNRAP. This CDR3 has 13 amino acids. Between the trimmed V and J ends, which lost 0 bases and 10 bases, there was a span of 10 bases. CDR3 sequence reads: CASGLVGQPEQFF. In nucleotides, the CDR3 is TGTGCTAGTGGTTTGGTAGGTCAGCCCGAGCAGTTCTTC.

This clonotype was seen a few times. This chain uses TRBV5-1 with TRBJ2-7; D is unresolved. Between the trimmed V and J ends, which lost 4 bases and 3 bases, there was a span of 11 bases. This CDR3 is 13 amino acids long. Per the germline V gene, CDR1 is SGHRS and CDR2 is YFSETQ. This chain's CDR3 is CASSGQALYEQYF. The CDR3 DNA sequence: TGCGCCAGCAGCGGCCAGGCCCTCTACGAGCAGTACTTC.

V usage is TRBV5-1 and J usage is TRBJ2-3; TRBD1 is a possible D gene (5 bases). The germline V gene encodes CDR1 SGHRS and CDR2 YFSETQ. The CDR3 loop spans 17 amino acids. The V gene lost 0 bases and the J gene lost 4 bases, with 18 bases spanning the gap. The CDR3 DNA reads TGCGCCAGCAGCTTGGGCCCGACAGTCCCCCTCGCAGATACGCAGTATTTT. Translated: CASSLGPTVPLADTQYF. The complete variable domain, with remaining parts taken from reference TRBV5-1 and TRBJ2-3, reads KAGVTQTPRYLIKTRGQQVTLSCSPISGHRSVSWYQQTPGQGLQFLFEYFSETQRNKGNFPGRFSGRQFSNSRSEMNVSTLELGDSALYLCASSLGPTVPLADTQYFGPGTRLTVL.

This chain links TRBV20-1 with TRBJ2-1, with TRBD2 as a possible D gene (5 bases). The end of the DNA is better explained by TRBJ2-7, so the J call may be wrong. Germline V CDR1 and CDR2: DFQATT, SNEGSKA (reference sequence). This CDR3 contains 17 residues. The CDR3 region is CSARDRFREFSYNEQYF. The CDR3, as DNA: TGCAGTGCTAGAGATAGGTTCCGGGAATTCTCCTACAATGAGCAGTACTTC.

This clonotype was observed a few times. The rearrangement links TRBV9 to TRBJ2-7, with 13 positions matching TRBD2. V was clipped by 3 bases and J by 0 bases; unmatched bases: 3. CDR1 SGDLS and CDR2 YYNGEE come from the germline V gene. The length of the CDR3 is 16 residues. The CDR3 DNA sequence: TGTGCCAGCAGCGGAGGGACTAGCGGGACCTCCTACGAGCAGTACTTC. Translation gives CASSGGTSGTSYEQYF.

The chain employs TRBV2 and TRBJ2-1; D is possibly TRBD1 (6 bases). CDR1 is SNHLY and CDR2 is FYNNEI in the germline V gene. CDR3 length: 14 amino acids. Trimming shortened V by 5 bases and J by 10 bases, and 18 bases separated the two germline ends. The CDR3 sequence is CASSTGPGAYEQFF. CDR3 DNA sequence: TGTGCCAGCAGTACCGGACCAGGGGCTTACGAGCAGTTCTTC.

The chain has TRBV7-3 and TRBJ2-5; D is possibly TRBD1 (5 bases). Matching the DNA end better, TRBJ2-7 makes the J call doubtful. CDR1 and CDR2 (germline): SGHTA, FQGTGA. The CDR3 consists of 14 residues. The CDR3 nucleotides read TGTGCCAGCAGCTTAAAAGAAGGGGATGGCGAGCAGTACTTC. This codes for CASSLKEGDGEQYF.

This clonotype occurred a few times. V and J are TRBV9 and TRBJ2-3, with 9 bases identical to TRBD1. Germline CDR1 SGDLS, CDR2 YYNGEE. With V trimmed by 0 bases and J by 1 base, 9 bases remained unmatched. This CDR3 is built from 18 residues. The DNA for the CDR3 is TGTGCCAGCAGCGTAGTAGGGGACAGGGTGGGAGGCACAGATACGCAGTATTTT. Its protein is CASSVVGDRVGGTDTQYF. The full variable domain, in which reference TRBV9 and TRBJ2-3 provide the parts outside the CDR3, is DSGVTQTPKHLITATGQRVTLRCSPRSGDLSVYWYQQSLDQGLQFLIQYYNGEERAKGNILERFSAQQFPDLHSELNLSSLELGDSALYFCASSVVGDRVGGTDTQYFGPGTRLTVL.

This clonotype was picked up a small number of times. V usage is TRBV14 and J usage is TRBJ2-7; no clear D gene. Between the trimmed V and J ends, which lost 3 bases and 4 bases, there was a span of 4 bases. Germline loops: CDR1 SGHDN, CDR2 FVKESK. This CDR3 is built from 11 residues. In DNA form, the CDR3 reads TGTGCCAGCAGCCACGATTACGAGCAGTACTTC. Translating it yields CASSHDYEQYF.

V is TRBV29-1 and J is TRBJ2-1; 12 bases are a match to TRBD1. CDR1 and CDR2 from the germline V gene are SQVTM and ANQGSEA. V shed 6 bases, J shed 3 bases, and the junction held 6 bases outside the gene matches. The CDR3 loop spans 15 amino acids. CDR3 sequence (DNA): TGCAGCGTGGGACAGGGGGCATATAACTACAATGAGCAGTTCTTC. It encodes CSVGQGAYNYNEQFF.

This clonotype turned up a few times. The chain carries TRBV24-1 and TRBJ2-3; no firm D call. Trimming removed 0 bases from V and 5 bases from J, with 14 bases in between. This CDR3 region has 16 residues. Germline V lookup: CDR1 KGHDR, CDR2 SFDVKD. In DNA form, the CDR3 reads TGTGCCACCAGTGATTTGAGGTTCGGCGGATTAGATACGCAGTATTTT. It encodes CATSDLRFGGLDTQYF.

The chain uses TRBV5-1 and TRBJ2-5; D might be TRBD1 (6 bases). The CDR3 runs to 14 residues. CDR1 SGHRS and CDR2 YFSETQ come from the germline V gene. The V end lost 5 bases, the J end lost 2 bases, and 13 bases lay between the germline ends. The CDR3 nucleotides are TGCGCCAGCAGGTTTACCGGGACACAAGAGACCCAGTACTTC. Translated, it gives CASRFTGTQETQYF.

The V and J genes are TRBV29-1 and TRBJ1-2, with 7 bases identical to TRBD1. CDR3 length equals 14 residues. The junction had 15 bases not matched to a gene; V was cut back by 7 bases and J by 7 bases. The germline CDR1 and CDR2 sequences are SQVTM and ANQGSEA. The CDR3 DNA reads as TGCAGCGCCAGAGGGGGGGACAGTATCTGTGGCTACACCTTC. This encodes CSARGGDSICGYTF.

The chain joins TRBV18 to TRBJ2-7; a weak D match, TRBD1 (6 bases). The length of the CDR3 is 15 residues. Germline values: CDR1 KGHSH, CDR2 LQKENI. V gave up 4 bases and J gave up 1 base, with 14 bases separating them. The CDR3 DNA follows: TGTGCCAGCTCACTTTTGACAGGCACGTCCTACGAGCAGTACTTC. Translated, it gives CASSLLTGTSYEQYF. Full variable domain (rest looked up from reference TRBV18 and TRBJ2-7): NAGVMQNPRHLVRRRGQEARLRCSPMKGHSHVYWYRQLPEEGLKFMVYLQKENIIDESGMPKERFSAEFPKEGPSILRIQQVVRGDSAAYFCASSLLTGTSYEQYFGPGTRLTVT.

This clonotype was observed a few times. The rearrangement links TRBV6-6 to TRBJ1-2; tentative D call: TRBD1 (5 bases). Germline CDR1 and CDR2: MNHNY and SVGAGI (reference sequence). Trimming removed 10 bases from V and 1 base from J, with 13 bases in between. The CDR3 totals 13 residues. CDR3 DNA sequence: TGTGCCACCGGGACCGGACTTAACTATGGCTACACCTTC. Translating gives CATGTGLNYGYTF.

Only a few counts were recorded for this clonotype. The V gene is TRBV29-1, the J gene TRBJ2-4; possible D gene TRBD2, 6 bases. TRBJ2-7 explains the end of the DNA better; the J call may be wrong. This CDR3 has 11 amino acids. CDR1 SQVTM and CDR2 ANQGSEA come from the germline V gene. The CDR3 coding sequence is TGCAGCGTTTCACTAGCAGGCGAGCAGTACTTC. Protein: CSVSLAGEQYF.

This clonotype was seen a few times. The chain has TRBV2 and TRBJ1-5; 7 bases match TRBD1. The CDR3 loop spans 14 amino acids. In germline, CDR1 is SNHLY, CDR2 FYNNEI. The V gene end was trimmed by 1 base and the J gene end by 5 bases; junction bases not matched to a gene: 2. In DNA form, the CDR3 reads TGTGCCAGCAGTGAAGGGACAGGCGATCAGCCCCAGCATTTT. Protein sequence: CASSEGTGDQPQHF.